Reported below is one T cell receptor (beta chain). Assay used: immunoSEQ multiplex PCR; TCRdb lists only in-frame clones, some missing. The sample has hundreds of thousands of clones; about 91% are singletons. This record belongs to a study of blood T cell repertoires in COVID-19. Study information: PBMCs, B-cell-depleted T cells, or T cells were the source of the cDNA or gDNA that made up the material.

The ends lost 3 bases at V and 0 bases at J; junction bases unmatched: 6. The CDR3 is made up of 17 amino acids. CDR1 and CDR2 from the germline V gene are SGHVS and FQNEAQ. The V gene is TRBV7-8, the J gene TRBJ2-7; TRBD2 agrees at 12 bases. The sequenced sample consisted of peripheral blood. The source of this sequence is a man younger than 35 with COVID-19, enrolled during active disease. The CDR3 loop reads CASSLASGRGRSYEQYF. Here the CDR3 DNA reads TGTGCCAGCAGCTTGGCTAGCGGGAGGGGCCGCTCCTACGAGCAGTACTTC.